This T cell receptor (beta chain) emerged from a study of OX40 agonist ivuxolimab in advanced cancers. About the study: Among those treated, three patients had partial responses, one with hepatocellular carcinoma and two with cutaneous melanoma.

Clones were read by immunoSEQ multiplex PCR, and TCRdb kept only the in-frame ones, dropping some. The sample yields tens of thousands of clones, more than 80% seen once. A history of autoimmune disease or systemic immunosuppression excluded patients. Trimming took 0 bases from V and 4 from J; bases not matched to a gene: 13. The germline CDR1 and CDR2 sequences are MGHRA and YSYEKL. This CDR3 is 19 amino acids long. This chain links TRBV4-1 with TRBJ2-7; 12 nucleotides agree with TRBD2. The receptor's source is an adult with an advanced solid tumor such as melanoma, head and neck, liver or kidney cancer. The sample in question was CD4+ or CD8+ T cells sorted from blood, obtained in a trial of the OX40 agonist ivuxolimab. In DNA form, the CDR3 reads TGCGCCAGCAGCCAAGAGGAGGCACTAGCGGGGGGAAAATTTTACGAGCAGTACTTC. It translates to CASSQEEALAGGKFYEQYF.